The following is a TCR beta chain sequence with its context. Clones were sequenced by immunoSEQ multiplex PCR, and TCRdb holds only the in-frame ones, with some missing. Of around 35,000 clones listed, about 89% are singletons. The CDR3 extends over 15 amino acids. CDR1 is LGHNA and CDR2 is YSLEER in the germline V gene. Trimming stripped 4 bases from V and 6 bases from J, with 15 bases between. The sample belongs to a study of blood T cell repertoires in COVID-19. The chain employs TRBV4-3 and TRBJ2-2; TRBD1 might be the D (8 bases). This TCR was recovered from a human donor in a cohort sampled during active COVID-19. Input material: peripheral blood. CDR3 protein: CASSLVTGGAGELFF. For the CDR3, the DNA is TGCGCCAGCAGCCTAGTAACAGGGGGGGCCGGGGAGCTGTTTTTT.